The clone carrying this TCR beta chain was found a few times. Its antigen is unknown. TCRdb re-called the reads through MiXCR, storing one row per CDR3 protein. The table lists about 900,000 distinct CDR3 sequences, 31% of them singletons. This entry belongs to a study of T cell repertoires in cytomegalovirus infection. Study-wide context: In public TCR beta signatures, there were indications of both CMV infection and matching HLA type.

The CDR3 runs 17 residues. The germline V gene has CDR1 KGHDR and CDR2 SFDVKD. The ends were cut back, 3 bases at V and 5 bases at J, with 20 bases in the middle. The chain links TRBV24-1 to TRBJ2-3, with D perhaps being TRBD1 or TRBD2 (5 bases each). This TCR came from a human donor in good health (CMV status not recorded). Some clones in this sample may be carry-over from other donors' samples. Source: cultured CD8+ T cells from PBMCs, taken from culture after CMV antigen stimulation. CDR3 protein: CATSDPGVRGSKDTQYF. CDR3 DNA: TGTGCCACCAGTGATCCCGGGGTGAGGGGTTCTAAAGATACGCAGTATTTT.